One TCR beta chain is described in this entry. The V gene lost 4 bases and the J gene lost 4 bases, with 8 bases spanning the gap. CDR3 length: 12 residues. Original handling: How many nucleated cells were present was estimated from reference gene primer amplification. The repertoire was sequenced with immunoSEQ multiplex PCR; TCRdb's copy has only in-frame clones and lacks some. That table gives V, J and clone size, and the DNA gave D and trimming. The sample has 90,000 to 130,000 clones; about 85% are singletons. The record originates from a study of blood T cell repertoires in COVID-19. In the study overall: The United States, Italy and Spain supplied acute and convalescent COVID-19 samples. PBMCs, B-cell-depleted T cells, or T cells provided the cDNA or gDNA that made up the material.

The material sequenced was peripheral blood. The receptor comes from a middle-aged man with acute or convalescent COVID-19. This chain links TRBV12-3 or TRBV12-4 with TRBJ2-7; perhaps TRBD1 as D (6 bases). In nucleotides, the CDR3 is TGTGCCAGCAGTTCTCAGGGGTACGAGCAGTACTTC. It specifies CASSSQGYEQYF.